This entry lists 27 T cell receptor beta chains sequenced from one sample in a study of T cell changes during pregnancy in multiple sclerosis. Clones were sequenced by immunoSEQ multiplex PCR, and TCRdb holds only the in-frame ones, with some missing. This repertoire shows more than 65,000 clones, about nine tenths found once; its top ten account for less than 3.5%. Source: peripheral blood, taken before pregnancy. The receptor source for this set is a female donor with multiple sclerosis, enrolled in a pregnancy study.

CDR3 coding DNA: TGTGCCTGGAGTGACCCCAGATTCGGGAGCACCATATATTTT. Translating gives CAWSDPRFGSTIYF. The chain links TRBV30 to TRBJ1-3; D uncertain. The V and J ends lost 1 base and 9 bases respectively, with 16 bases between them. CDR1 and CDR2 (germline): GTSNPN, SVGIG (reference sequence). The CDR3 length is 14 residues. Based on the CDR3 plus reference TRBV30 and TRBJ1-3, the full variable domain is SQTIHQWPATLVQPVGSPLSLECTVEGTSNPNLYWYRQAAGRGLQLLFYSVGIGQISSEVPQNLSASRPQDRQFILSSKKLLLSDSGFYLCAWSDPRFGSTIYFGEGSWLTVV.

The chain couples TRBV5-6 to TRBJ1-2; 8 bases line up with TRBD1. This CDR3 is 15 amino acids long. Germline values: CDR1 SGHDT, CDR2 YYEEEE. Germline trimming cut 0 bases from V and 3 bases from J; bases unmatched to any gene: 4. The CDR3 region is CASSLEPGQDYGYTF. CDR3 in DNA: TGTGCCAGCAGCTTGGAGCCGGGACAGGACTATGGCTACACCTTC.

V and J are TRBV15 and TRBJ1-5; no firm D call. The CDR3 loop spans 13 amino acids. In germline, CDR1 is LNHNV, CDR2 YYDKDF (reference sequence). V dropped 8 bases and J dropped 5 bases, with 13 bases sitting between them. The chain's CDR3 is CATSRGDHQPQHF. The CDR3, as DNA: TGTGCCACCTCCCGCGGGGATCATCAGCCCCAGCATTTT.

The chain has TRBV2 and TRBJ2-1; 12 nucleotides line up with TRBD2. Trimming took 2 bases from V and 10 from J; bases not matched to a gene: 3. The CDR3 loop spans 14 amino acids. Germline CDR1 SNHLY, CDR2 FYNNEI. The CDR3 DNA reads as TGTGCCAGCAGTGAACTAGCGGGGGGGCGGGAGCAGTTCTTC. Its translation is CASSELAGGREQFF.

V is TRBV27 and J is TRBJ2-7; 10 bases match TRBD2. Germline V gene data show CDR1 as MNHEY and CDR2 as SMNVEV (reference sequence). V lost 6 bases to trimming and J lost 2 bases; unmatched junction nucleotides: 16. CDR3 length equals 18 residues. The CDR3 reads CASRPRVGLAGVAYEQYF. DNA for the CDR3: TGTGCCAGCAGGCCCAGGGTTGGGCTAGCGGGAGTAGCCTACGAGCAGTACTTC.

The genes are TRBV20-1 and TRBJ2-5; 8 positions agree with TRBD1. The CDR3 is 11 residues long. CDR1 is DFQATT, CDR2 SNEGSKA, per germline (reference sequence). V lost 5 bases and J lost 4; bases outside the gene matches: 0. CDR3 coding DNA: TGCAGTGCTGGACAGGGAGAGACCCAGTACTTC. Translated: CSAGQGETQYF.

This clone was observed once. This chain uses TRBV5-1 with TRBJ2-3, with 10 bases that match TRBD2. The trim removed 2 bases at V and 6 bases at J, leaving 3 bases unmatched. The CDR3 contains 14 residues. The germline V gene encodes CDR1 SGHRS and CDR2 YFSETQ. CDR3 in amino acids: CASSLAGGPDTQYF. The CDR3 DNA reads TGCGCCAGCAGCTTAGCGGGAGGGCCTGATACGCAGTATTTT. The full variable domain, completed using reference TRBV5-1 and TRBJ2-3, is KAGVTQTPRYLIKTRGQQVTLSCSPISGHRSVSWYQQTPGQGLQFLFEYFSETQRNKGNFPGRFSGRQFSNSRSEMNVSTLELGDSALYLCASSLAGGPDTQYFGPGTRLTVL.

The chain links TRBV30 to TRBJ1-1, with D possibly matching TRBD1 (5 bases). CDR1 is GTSNPN and CDR2 is SVGIG in the germline V gene (reference sequence). Trimming shortened V by 0 bases and J by 6 bases, and 11 bases separated the two germline ends. This CDR3 is 13 amino acids long. The CDR3 here is CAWSVAGGAEAFF. CDR3 DNA: TGTGCCTGGAGTGTAGCCGGGGGGGCTGAAGCTTTCTTT. The full variable domain, with the rest looked up from reference TRBV30 and TRBJ1-1, is SQTIHQWPATLVQPVGSPLSLECTVEGTSNPNLYWYRQAAGRGLQLLFYSVGIGQISSEVPQNLSASRPQDRQFILSSKKLLLSDSGFYLCAWSVAGGAEAFFGQGTRLTVV.

This clone showed up just a few times. This sequence joins TRBV30 and TRBJ1-1; 9 bases are a match to TRBD1. The CDR3 length is 14 residues. The germline V gene has CDR1 GTSNPN and CDR2 SVGIG (reference sequence). V lost 2 bases and J lost 12; bases outside the gene matches: 13. The CDR3 DNA reads TGTGCCTGGAGTAAAACAACGGGACAGGGTTACTCTTTCTTT. Its protein is CAWSKTTGQGYSFF.

V usage is TRBV28 and J usage is TRBJ1-2; 9 positions agree with TRBD1. This CDR3 contains 15 residues. Germline CDR1 reads MDHEN; CDR2 reads SYDVKM. With V trimmed by 7 bases and J by 8 bases, 14 bases remained unmatched. The CDR3 protein is CASNLWTGAFRGYTF. The CDR3 DNA sequence: TGTGCCAGCAACTTGTGGACAGGGGCTTTTCGGGGCTACACCTTC.

V is TRBV13 and J is TRBJ2-1; TRBD2 matches at 8 bases. Germline CDR1 reads PRHDT; CDR2 reads FYEKMQ (reference sequence). Trimming took 6 bases from V and 8 from J; bases not matched to a gene: 12. The CDR3 spans 15 residues. CDR3 coding DNA: TGTGCCAGCAGTCACGGAACCGGGACTAGTCATGAGCAGTTCTTC. Amino acid sequence: CASSHGTGTSHEQFF.

The V call is TRBV30, the J call TRBJ1-1; D unresolved. The CDR3 contains 12 residues. The V gene's germline CDR1 is GTSNPN and CDR2 SVGIG (reference sequence). The V gene lost 5 bases and the J gene lost 4 bases, with 11 bases spanning the gap. CDR3 region: CAWGRVGTEAFF. In nucleotides, the CDR3 is TGTGCCTGGGGGAGGGTCGGCACTGAAGCTTTCTTT.

Concerning this clone itself: This CDR3 is also generated by other DNA sequences in the sample. The V and J genes are TRBV19 and TRBJ1-3; no clear D. Trimming left V 6 bases short and J 0 bases short, with 9 bases between. CDR3 length: 14 amino acids. Germline CDR1 is LNHDA and CDR2 is SQIVND (reference sequence). As DNA, the CDR3 is TGTGCCAGTAGCGGGTCTCTCTCTGGAAACACCATATATTTT. Its translation is CASSGSLSGNTIYF.

The J gene is TRBJ1-2, the V gene TRBV5-6; 7 bases line up with TRBD1. The length of the CDR3 is 13 residues. The V gene end was trimmed by 0 bases and the J gene end by 9 bases; junction bases not matched to a gene: 5. CDR1 SGHDT and CDR2 YYEEEE come from the germline V gene. The CDR3 spells CASSLGTGSSYTF. CDR3 nucleotides: TGTGCCAGCAGCTTGGGGACAGGAAGTAGCTACACCTTC.

The chain combines TRBV18 with TRBJ2-1; TRBD1 matches 8 bases. V shed 6 bases and J 7 bases; nucleotides not matched to a gene: 14. The CDR3 spans 16 residues. CDR1 is KGHSH, CDR2 LQKENI, per germline. In DNA, the CDR3 is TGTGCCAGCTCCCTTCCCGGACAGGGCCGTCTTAATGAGCAGTTCTTC. Translation: CASSLPGQGRLNEQFF.

The J gene is TRBJ2-1, the V gene TRBV4-2, with 10 bases identical to TRBD2. Germline values: CDR1 LGHNA, CDR2 YNFKEQ. The CDR3 is made up of 16 amino acids. V was pared by 4 bases and J by 9 bases, with 12 bases of the junction left unmatched. The CDR3 DNA reads as TGTGCCAGCAGCCCCTTTGCTAGCGGGAGTATCGGTGAGCAGTTCTTC. It encodes CASSPFASGSIGEQFF.

The rearrangement joins TRBV18 to TRBJ1-1, with D maybe TRBD1 (5 bases). Germline V gene sequence: CDR1 KGHSH, CDR2 LQKENI. The V and J ends lost 2 bases and 1 base respectively, with 8 bases between them. This CDR3 has 14 residues. CDR3 in amino acids: CASSPIRGNTEAFF. The CDR3 DNA reads TGTGCCAGCTCACCAATTAGGGGGAACACTGAAGCTTTCTTT.

J is TRBJ1-6 and V is TRBV7-3; no reliable D call. Germline loops: CDR1 SGHTA, CDR2 FQGTGA. There are 13 residues in the CDR3. V was shortened by 1 base and J by 7 bases, with 5 bases between the two germline ends. CDR3 DNA: TGTGCCAGCAGCTTAATGGAGAATTCACCCCTCCACTTT. Translating gives CASSLMENSPLHF.

V usage is TRBV18 and J usage is TRBJ1-1; D not certain. Trimming removed 3 bases at V and 7 bases at J, with 15 bases between. This CDR3 contains 14 residues. In germline, CDR1 is KGHSH, CDR2 LQKENI. In DNA form, the CDR3 reads TGTGCCAGCTCACCTCTTGGGCAGCTTTATGAAGCTTTCTTT. Translation: CASSPLGQLYEAFF.

This chain links TRBV6-5 with TRBJ1-1; TRBD1 aligns across 10 bases. The CDR3 sequence is 15 residues long. The germline V gene encodes CDR1 MNHEY and CDR2 SVGAGI. V lost 5 bases to trimming and J lost 3 bases; unmatched junction nucleotides: 6. The CDR3 DNA follows: TGTGCCAGCAGTGGGGACAGGGGCCTGGACACTGAAGCTTTCTTT. Translation: CASSGDRGLDTEAFF.

This clone occurred a few times. The chain employs TRBV7-3 and TRBJ2-1, with 8 bases matching TRBD2. The CDR3 totals 14 residues. The trim removed 1 base at V and 9 bases at J, leaving 5 bases unmatched. In germline, CDR1 is SGHTA, CDR2 FQGTGA. CDR3 coding DNA: TGTGCCAGCAGCTTAATCGGGGGGGCCAGTGAGCAGTTCTTC. Translated, it gives CASSLIGGASEQFF. The full variable domain, completed using reference TRBV7-3 and TRBJ2-1, is GAGVSQTPSNKVTEKGKYVELRCDPISGHTALYWYRQSLGQGPEFLIYFQGTGAADDSGLPNDRFFAVRPEGSVSTLKIQRTERGDSAVYLCASSLIGGASEQFFGPGTRLTVL.

The CDR3 region has the DNA TGTGCCAGCAGCGACAGGGGGATCTATGGCTACACCTTC. It is translated as CASSDRGIYGYTF. The chain joins TRBV7-2 to TRBJ1-2, with TRBD1 identical over 9 bases. CDR1 is SGHTA, CDR2 FQGNSA, per germline. This CDR3 is built from 13 residues. Trimming took 5 bases from V and 4 from J; bases not matched to a gene: 2.

The chain joins TRBV7-3 to TRBJ2-7, with D perhaps matching TRBD1 (6 bases). Trimming removed 2 bases at V and 5 bases at J, with 10 bases between. Germline V gene data show CDR1 as SGHTA and CDR2 as FQGTGA. The CDR3 loop spans 13 amino acids. The CDR3 nucleotides are TGTGCCAGCAGCTTAGGGACAACCAACGAGCAGTACTTC. Its translation: CASSLGTTNEQYF.

This clone appeared once. The V and J genes are TRBV10-3 and TRBJ1-6; 7 nucleotides line up with TRBD1. This CDR3 region has 15 residues. Germline V gene lookup returns CDR1 ENHRY and CDR2 SYGVKD. After removal of 7 bases from V and 2 bases from J, the junction contained 5 bases not matched to a gene. The CDR3, as DNA: TGTGCCATCAAAACAGGGGTCACCTATAATTCACCCCTCCACTTT. Amino acids: CAIKTGVTYNSPLHF.

The count of this clone is one. J is TRBJ2-5 and V is TRBV4-2; 7 nucleotides line up with TRBD2. There are 16 residues in the CDR3. V gave up 1 base and J gave up 2 bases; unmatched junction bases: 7. The germline V gene has CDR1 LGHNA and CDR2 YNFKEQ. CDR3 nucleotide sequence: TGTGCCAGCAGCCAAGCTGGAGCGGGGCTTCAAGAGACCCAGTACTTC. Translating gives CASSQAGAGLQETQYF.

The chain has TRBV5-4 and TRBJ1-1; 9 bases agree with TRBD1. Unmatched junction bases numbered 7, after V lost 5 bases and J lost 5 bases. Germline loops: CDR1 SGHNT, CDR2 YYREEE (reference sequence). This CDR3 spans 14 amino acids. CDR3 bases: TGTGCCAGCAGTCTACAGGGGGCGGGAACTGAAGCTTTCTTT. This translates into CASSLQGAGTEAFF.

This clone was detected only once. The CDR3 protein is CASSLAAWGDGSGNTIYF. The CDR3 DNA reads TGTGCCAGCAGCTTAGCGGCGTGGGGGGACGGCTCTGGAAACACCATATATTTT. V gene TRBV11-1 combines with J gene TRBJ1-3, with a tentative D call TRBD1 (5 bases). V was trimmed by 0 bases and J by 0 bases, leaving 15 bases between them. The germline gives CDR1 SGHAT, CDR2 FQDESV (reference sequence). The CDR3 loop spans 18 amino acids. Full variable domain (remainder filled in from reference TRBV11-1 and TRBJ1-3): EAEVAQSPRYKITEKSQAVAFWCDPISGHATLYWYRQILGQGPELLVQFQDESVVDDSQLPKDRFSAERLKGVDSTLKIQPAELGDSAMYLCASSLAAWGDGSGNTIYFGEGSWLTVV.